This TCR beta chain was sequenced during a study of graft-versus-host responses after intestinal transplantation. Study-wide background: Grafts that recipients had were multivisceral, liver-intestinal, or isolated intestinal transplants. Following induction with anti-thymocyte globulin, all recipients were given tacrolimus and steroids for two to three years. Study-level points and caveats: Within the allografts of patients who had graft-donor T cell macrochimerism, graft-versus-host to host-versus-graft clonal ratios were high.

A note on this clone: What it binds is not known.

From germline, CDR1 is SEHNR and CDR2 FQNEAQ (reference sequence). V was pared by 8 bases and J by 3 bases, with 10 bases between. This CDR3 has 13 amino acids. Only in-frame clones appear in the TCRdb table, and some are missing; sequencing was by immunoSEQ multiplex PCR. The sample holds around 100,000 clones, approximately 93% seen once. The source of this sequence is a human donor who received an intestinal transplant. The V call is TRBV7-9, the J call TRBJ2-2; D ambiguous. The sample was unstimulated CD8+ T cells sorted from spleen or lymph node cells, taken before intestinal transplant. CDR3 nucleotide sequence: TGTGCCAGCCGGCTAGGAGACACCGGGGAGCTGTTTTTT. Its translation: CASRLGDTGELFF.